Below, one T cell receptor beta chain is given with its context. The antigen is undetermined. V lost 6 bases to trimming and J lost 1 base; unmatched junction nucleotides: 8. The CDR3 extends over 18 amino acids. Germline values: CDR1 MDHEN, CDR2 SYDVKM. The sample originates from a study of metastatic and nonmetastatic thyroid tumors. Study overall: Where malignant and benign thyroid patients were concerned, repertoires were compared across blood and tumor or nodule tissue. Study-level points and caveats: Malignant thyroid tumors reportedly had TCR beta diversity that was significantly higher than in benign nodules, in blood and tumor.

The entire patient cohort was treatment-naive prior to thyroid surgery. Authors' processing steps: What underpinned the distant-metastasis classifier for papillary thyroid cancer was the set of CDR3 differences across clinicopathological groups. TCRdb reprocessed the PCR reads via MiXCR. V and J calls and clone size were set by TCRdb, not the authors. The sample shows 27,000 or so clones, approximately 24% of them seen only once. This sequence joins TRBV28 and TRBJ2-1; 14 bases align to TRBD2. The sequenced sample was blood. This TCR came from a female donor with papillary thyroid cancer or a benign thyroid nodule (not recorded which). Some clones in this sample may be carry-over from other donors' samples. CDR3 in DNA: TGTGCCAGCAGCACGGGACTAGCGGGAGAACAGTCCTACAATGAGCAGTTCTTC. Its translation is CASSTGLAGEQSYNEQFF.